The 28 T cell receptor beta chains in this list originate from one sample, sequenced in a study of neurological immune-mediated disorders. From the 5' RACE reads, TCRdb called clonotypes with MiXCR, one entry per CDR3 protein. The table has about 55,000 distinct CDR3 sequences, about 4.1% seen once. The sample comprised PBMCs. All receptors derive from a man in his sixties with multiple sclerosis.

This clonotype was seen many times. The CDR3 loop is CASKSTMNTEAFF. CDR3 nucleotides: TGCGCCAGCAAAAGCACCATGAACACTGAAGCTTTCTTT. V usage is TRBV5-1 and J usage is TRBJ1-1; no reliable D call. Trimming shortened V by 6 bases and J by 0 bases, and 9 bases separated the two germline ends. CDR1 and CDR2 from the germline V gene are SGHRS and YFSETQ. CDR3 length: 13 residues.

This clonotype appeared many times. This may stem from a read error, because a much larger clone lies one nucleotide away. The chain has TRBV5-1 and TRBJ2-5, with D uncertain. V shed 4 bases and J shed 2 bases, with 3 bases lying between them. The CDR3 is 11 residues long. Germline assignment: CDR1 SGHRS and CDR2 YFSETQ. The CDR3 DNA sequence: TGCGCCAGCAGCCGACAAGAGACCCAGTACTTC. It specifies CASSRQETQYF.

As concerns this clonotype: A much larger clone lies one base from this, so it may be a read error. V usage is TRBV5-1 and J usage is TRBJ2-1; D is uncertain. This CDR3 contains 12 residues. Germline loops: CDR1 SGHRS, CDR2 YFSETQ. The CDR3: CASSLVRNEHFF. CDR3 coding DNA: TGCGCCAGCAGCTTGGTGCGGAATGAGCACTTCTTC.

This clonotype was seen repeatedly, ten times or more. The chain is built from TRBV7-8 and TRBJ2-5; 10 bases align to TRBD2. The V gene's germline CDR1 is SGHVS and CDR2 FQNEAQ. The junction had 7 bases not matched to a gene; V was cut back by 6 bases and J by 0 bases. The CDR3 extends over 16 amino acids. CDR3 loop: CASSPQREGDQETQYF. DNA of the CDR3: TGTGCCAGCAGTCCTCAGCGGGAGGGCGACCAAGAGACCCAGTACTTC.

The chain couples TRBV6-1 to TRBJ2-2; possible D gene TRBD2, 5 bases. V lost 1 base and J 0 bases, leaving 9 bases between the germline ends. The CDR3 spans 16 residues. Looked up from germline, CDR1 is MNHNS and CDR2 is SASEGT. For the CDR3, the DNA is TGTGCCAGCAGTGAAGTGGTGGGAGCGAACACCGGGGAGCTGTTTTTT. It is translated as CASSEVVGANTGELFF.

This clonotype was picked up many times. The chain combines TRBV6-6 with TRBJ1-2; 11 nucleotides match TRBD1. This CDR3 is built from 13 residues. The V and J ends lost 5 bases and 7 bases, in that order; junction bases with no gene match: 3. Per germline, CDR1 MNHNY and CDR2 SVGAGI (reference sequence). The CDR3 region has the DNA TGTGCCAGCAGTCTCGGACAGGGGGCTGGCTACACCTTC. This encodes CASSLGQGAGYTF.

The chain joins TRBV6-1 to TRBJ2-1, with D possibly TRBD1 on 5 matching bases. The CDR3 loop spans 13 amino acids. CDR1 is MNHNS, CDR2 SASEGT, per germline. V was trimmed by 3 bases and J by 4 bases, leaving 7 bases between them. The CDR3 reads CASSDRQYNEQFF. The CDR3 nucleotides are TGTGCCAGCAGTGATCGACAGTACAATGAGCAGTTCTTC.

Ten or more counts support this clonotype. This sequence joins TRBV5-1 and TRBJ2-7, with 11 bases lining up with TRBD2. Looked up from germline, CDR1 is SGHRS and CDR2 is YFSETQ. The ends lost 4 bases at V and 2 bases at J; junction bases unmatched: 8. The CDR3 contains 16 residues. CDR3 region: CASSIQTSGEAYEQYF. Here the CDR3 DNA reads TGCGCCAGCAGCATCCAGACTAGCGGGGAGGCCTACGAGCAGTACTTC.

This clonotype has a count of ten or more. The rearrangement joins TRBV20-1 to TRBJ1-2; no reliable D call. Trimming took 4 bases from V and 0 from J, leaving 6 bases between them. Germline V gene sequence: CDR1 DFQATT, CDR2 SNEGSKA (reference sequence). This CDR3 is 12 amino acids long. This chain's CDR3 is CSATASNYGYTF. DNA for the CDR3: TGCAGTGCTACGGCCTCTAACTATGGCTACACCTTC.

This chain links TRBV7-9 with TRBJ2-1; D possibly matches TRBD1 or TRBD2 (5 bases each). The CDR3 runs 11 residues. Trimming shortened V by 10 bases and J by 9 bases, and 13 bases separated the two germline ends. CDR1 and CDR2 (germline): SEHNR, FQNEAQ (reference sequence). CDR3 bases: TGTGCCACCGGGGCCCTTGGTGAGCAGTTCTTC. It encodes CATGALGEQFF.

This clonotype came up many times. The chain is built from TRBV7-9 and TRBJ1-2; 11 bases fit TRBD1. The CDR3 is made up of 15 amino acids. The germline CDR1 and CDR2 sequences are SEHNR and FQNEAQ (reference sequence). The V segment lost 0 bases and the J segment 4 bases; nucleotides outside the gene matches: 1. CDR3 residues: CASSLAGTGGYGYTF. The CDR3, as DNA: TGTGCCAGCAGCTTAGCCGGGACAGGGGGCTATGGCTACACCTTC.

The sample holds many counts of this clonotype. This sequence joins TRBV2 and TRBJ1-3; D is possibly TRBD1 (5 bases). The CDR3 spans 16 residues. Trimming shortened V by 7 bases and J by 1 base, and 17 bases separated the two germline ends. The germline CDR1 and CDR2 sequences are SNHLY and FYNNEI. CDR3 residues: CASTLWGGQSGNTIYF. In nucleotides, the CDR3 is TGTGCCAGCACTCTATGGGGCGGCCAATCTGGAAACACCATATATTTT.

The sample holds many counts of this clonotype. The rearrangement links TRBV5-1 to TRBJ1-1; D is undetermined. Germline CDR1 SGHRS, CDR2 YFSETQ. Deletions cut 7 bases from V and 6 bases from J, with 25 bases between. This CDR3 is built from 16 residues. This CDR3 is CASSSRRSGGFAEAFF. Here the CDR3 DNA reads TGCGCCAGCTCCTCTCGGCGTTCAGGCGGTTTCGCTGAAGCTTTCTTT.

This clonotype was counted ten times or more. The V gene is TRBV11-2, the J gene TRBJ2-5; no firm D call. CDR3 length equals 11 residues. Deletions cut 0 bases from V and 5 bases from J, with 1 base between. CDR1 and CDR2 (germline): SGHAT, FQNNGV. This CDR3 is CASSLDETQYF. CDR3 DNA: TGTGCCAGCAGCTTAGACGAGACCCAGTACTTC.

This clonotype was found many times. This sequence joins TRBV10-3 and TRBJ2-7, with 11 bases lining up with TRBD2. V lost 0 bases and J lost 0; bases outside the gene matches: 10. Germline V gene data show CDR1 as ENHRY and CDR2 as SYGVKD. There are 19 residues in the CDR3. This chain's CDR3 is CAISESLRTSGSNSYEQYF. CDR3 nucleotide sequence: TGTGCCATCAGTGAGTCATTACGTACTAGCGGGAGTAACTCCTACGAGCAGTACTTC.

This clonotype was detected ten times or more. This could be a read error, since a much larger clone is one nucleotide away. The gene calls are TRBV28 and TRBJ1-2, with no clear D. The CDR3 totals 14 residues. Germline V gene data show CDR1 as MDHEN and CDR2 as SYDVKM. Trimming took off 7 bases at V and 6 bases at J, with 18 bases between the two ends. CDR3 residues: CASTKPGAPNGYTF. The CDR3 bases are TGTGCCAGCACAAAACCGGGAGCACCTAATGGCTACACCTTC.

Ten or more counts support this clonotype. CDR3 amino acids: CSSLFTKTDTQYF. In nucleotides, the CDR3 is TGCAGTTCCCTCTTTACGAAAACAGATACGCAGTATTTT. The chain combines TRBV20-1 with TRBJ2-3; D is unclear. Germline V gene sequence: CDR1 DFQATT, CDR2 SNEGSKA (reference sequence). The CDR3 length is 13 residues. V was pared by 8 bases and J by 3 bases, with 15 bases between.

This clonotype appeared many times. This chain uses TRBV5-1 with TRBJ2-1; D remains ambiguous. The CDR3 has 15 residues. CDR1 is SGHRS, CDR2 YFSETQ, per germline. V was pared by 1 base and J by 0 bases, with 8 bases between. CDR3 coding DNA: TGCGCCAGCAGCTTGAGGGTTAGCTCCTACAATGAGCAGTTCTTC. This translates into CASSLRVSSYNEQFF.

This clonotype was counted ten times or more. V gene TRBV5-1 combines with J gene TRBJ1-2; no reliable D call. CDR3 size: 14 residues. Germline assignment: CDR1 SGHRS and CDR2 YFSETQ. V shed 7 bases and J shed 7 bases, with 20 bases lying between them. The CDR3 region is CASSIENGVGGYTF. CDR3 in DNA: TGCGCCAGCTCCATAGAAAATGGGGTGGGTGGCTACACCTTC. The whole variable domain, remainder taken from reference TRBV5-1 and TRBJ1-2, is KAGVTQTPRYLIKTRGQQVTLSCSPISGHRSVSWYQQTPGQGLQFLFEYFSETQRNKGNFPGRFSGRQFSNSRSEMNVSTLELGDSALYLCASSIENGVGGYTFGSGTRLTVV.

This clonotype was detected many times. The chain is built from TRBV5-6 and TRBJ1-4; D gene unclear. The CDR3 is made up of 16 amino acids. Germline V gives CDR1 SGHDT, CDR2 YYEEEE. Trimming shortened V by 3 bases and J by 3 bases, and 15 bases separated the two germline ends. Here the CDR3 DNA reads TGTGCCAGCAGCTCCCGAATTAGCTCCCCTAATGAAAAACTGTTTTTT. This gives the protein CASSSRISSPNEKLFF.

This clonotype was seen at least ten times. The V call is TRBV20-1, the J call TRBJ2-6; weak D call: TRBD2 (5 bases). The CDR3 sequence is 16 residues long. V gave up 6 bases and J gave up 2 bases, with 17 bases separating them. CDR1 is DFQATT and CDR2 is SNEGSKA in the germline V gene (reference sequence). CDR3 loop: CSARTLAGPGANVLTF. CDR3 sequence (DNA): TGCAGTGCCAGAACCTTGGCGGGTCCTGGGGCCAACGTCCTGACTTTC.

This clonotype appeared many times. The chain recombines TRBV20-1 with TRBJ2-7; 10 nucleotides align to TRBD1. The CDR3 sequence is 15 residues long. Germline assignment: CDR1 DFQATT and CDR2 SNEGSKA (reference sequence). With 4 bases clipped from V and 6 bases from J, the junction kept 12 bases outside the gene matches. The DNA for the CDR3 is TGCAGTGCTATCCCCGGGACAGGGGTAGCCGGCGAGCAGTACTTC. It encodes CSAIPGTGVAGEQYF.

This clonotype was counted at least ten times. The chain recombines TRBV24-1 with TRBJ2-2; no firm D call. This CDR3 has 16 residues. Germline CDR1 is KGHDR and CDR2 is SFDVKD. V was clipped by 7 bases and J by 1 base, with 15 bases between them. The CDR3 is CATSPVEKLNTGELFF. The CDR3 DNA is TGTGCCACCAGCCCGGTGGAGAAATTGAACACCGGGGAGCTGTTTTTT.

There are many counts of this clonotype. Sequence at one end of the junction differs from germline and may be a read error. This chain connects TRBV12-3 or TRBV12-4 to TRBJ2-5, with 8 bases aligning to TRBD1. The CDR3 spans 11 residues. The CDR3 loop reads CASSPGTGMSF. As DNA, the CDR3 is TGTGCCAGCAGCCCCGGGACAGGCATGTCCTTC.

This chain links TRBV20-1 with TRBJ1-1, with a weak D call TRBD1 (5 bases). This CDR3 has 14 amino acids. V lost 0 bases and J lost 5, with 13 bases in between. Germline V gives CDR1 DFQATT, CDR2 SNEGSKA (reference sequence). The CDR3 reads CSAREGLRETEAFF. In DNA form, the CDR3 reads TGCAGTGCTAGAGAGGGGCTGCGGGAAACTGAAGCTTTCTTT.

This clonotype was picked up many times. This chain uses TRBV5-6 with TRBJ2-1, with 10 nucleotides matching TRBD2. The germline V gene encodes CDR1 SGHDT and CDR2 YYEEEE. Unmatched junction bases numbered 4, after V lost 1 base and J lost 6 bases. This CDR3 is built from 15 residues. CDR3: CASSLWASGSNEQFF. CDR3 coding DNA: TGTGCCAGCAGCTTGTGGGCTAGCGGGAGCAATGAGCAGTTCTTC.

In this sample, this clonotype turned up many times. CDR3 in DNA: TGCGCCAGCAGCTTGCCAGCGGGGGCCGCCACAGATACGCAGTATTTT. The encoded protein is CASSLPAGAATDTQYF. The V and J genes are TRBV5-1 and TRBJ2-3; 8 bases are a match to TRBD2. Germline assignment: CDR1 SGHRS and CDR2 YFSETQ. J was trimmed by 2 bases and V by 1 base; bases with no gene match: 6. The CDR3 has 16 residues.

This clonotype was counted ten times or more. The chain is built from TRBV5-1 and TRBJ1-6; D perhaps matches TRBD1 (6 bases). The V end lost 0 bases, the J end lost 0 bases, and 7 bases lay between the germline ends. Germline V gene lookup returns CDR1 SGHRS and CDR2 YFSETQ. CDR3 length: 16 amino acids. The CDR3 DNA reads TGCGCCAGCAGCTTGGAGGGGGGCTCCTATAATTCACCCCTCCACTTT. Encoded protein: CASSLEGGSYNSPLHF.